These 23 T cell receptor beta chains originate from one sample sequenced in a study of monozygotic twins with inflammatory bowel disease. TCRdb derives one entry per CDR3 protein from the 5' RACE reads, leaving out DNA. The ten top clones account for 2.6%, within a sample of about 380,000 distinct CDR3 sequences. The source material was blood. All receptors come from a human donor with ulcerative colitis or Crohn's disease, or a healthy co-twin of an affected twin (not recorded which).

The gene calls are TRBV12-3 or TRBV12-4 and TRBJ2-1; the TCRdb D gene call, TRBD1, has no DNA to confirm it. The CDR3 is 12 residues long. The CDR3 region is CAIRTAYNEQFF.

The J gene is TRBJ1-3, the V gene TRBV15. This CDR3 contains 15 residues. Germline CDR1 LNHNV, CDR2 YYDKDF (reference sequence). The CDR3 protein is CATSRDQHTGNTIYF.

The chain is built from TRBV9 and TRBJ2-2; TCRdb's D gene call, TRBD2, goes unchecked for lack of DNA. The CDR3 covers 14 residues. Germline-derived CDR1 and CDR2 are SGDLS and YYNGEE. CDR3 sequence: CASSDRSGAGELFF.

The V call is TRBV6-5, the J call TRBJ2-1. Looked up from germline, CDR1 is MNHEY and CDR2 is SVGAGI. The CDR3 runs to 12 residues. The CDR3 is CASSTYYNEQFF.

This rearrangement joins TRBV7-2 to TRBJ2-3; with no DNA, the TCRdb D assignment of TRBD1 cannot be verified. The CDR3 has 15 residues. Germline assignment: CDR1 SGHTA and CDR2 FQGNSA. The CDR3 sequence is CASSLLGPIADTQYF.

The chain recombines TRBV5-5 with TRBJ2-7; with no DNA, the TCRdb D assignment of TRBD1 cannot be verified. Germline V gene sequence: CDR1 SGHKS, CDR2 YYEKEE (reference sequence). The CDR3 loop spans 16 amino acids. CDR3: CASSRKTSNTGIGQYF. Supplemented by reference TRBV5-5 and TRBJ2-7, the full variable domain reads DAGVTQSPTHLIKTRGQQVTLRCSPISGHKSVSWYQQVLGQGPQFIFQYYEKEERGRGNFPDRFSARQFPNYSSELNVNALLLGDSALYLCASSRKTSNTGIGQYFGPGTRLTVT.

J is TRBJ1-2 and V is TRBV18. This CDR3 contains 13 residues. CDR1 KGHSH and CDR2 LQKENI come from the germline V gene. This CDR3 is CASSLDGTWGYTF. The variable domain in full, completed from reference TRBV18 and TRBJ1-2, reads NAGVMQNPRHLVRRRGQEARLRCSPMKGHSHVYWYRQLPEEGLKFMVYLQKENIIDESGMPKERFSAEFPKEGPSILRIQQVVRGDSAAYFCASSLDGTWGYTFGSGTRLTVV.

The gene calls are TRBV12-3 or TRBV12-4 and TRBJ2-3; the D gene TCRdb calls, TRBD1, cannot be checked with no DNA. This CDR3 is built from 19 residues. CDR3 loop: CASSFRTSGTGKSTDTQYF.

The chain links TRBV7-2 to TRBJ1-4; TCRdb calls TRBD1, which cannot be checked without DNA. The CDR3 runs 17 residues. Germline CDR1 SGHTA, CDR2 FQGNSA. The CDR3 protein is CASSLPGTGAFNEKLFF.

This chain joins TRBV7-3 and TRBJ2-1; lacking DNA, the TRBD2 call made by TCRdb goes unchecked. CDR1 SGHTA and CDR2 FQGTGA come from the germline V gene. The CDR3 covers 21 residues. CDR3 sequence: CASSLTGTSGGAFRSYNEQFF. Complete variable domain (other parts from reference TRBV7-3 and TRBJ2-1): GAGVSQTPSNKVTEKGKYVELRCDPISGHTALYWYRQSLGQGPEFLIYFQGTGAADDSGLPNDRFFAVRPEGSVSTLKIQRTERGDSAVYLCASSLTGTSGGAFRSYNEQFFGPGTRLTVL.

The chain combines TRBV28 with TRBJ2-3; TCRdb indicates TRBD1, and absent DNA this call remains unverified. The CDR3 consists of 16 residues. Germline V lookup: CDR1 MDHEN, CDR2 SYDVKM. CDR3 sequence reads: CASSLIQGAVTDTQYF.

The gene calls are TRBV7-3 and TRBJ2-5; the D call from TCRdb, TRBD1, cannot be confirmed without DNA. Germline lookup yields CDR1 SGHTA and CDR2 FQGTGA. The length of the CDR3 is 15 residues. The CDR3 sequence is CASSLTDLTGETQYF.

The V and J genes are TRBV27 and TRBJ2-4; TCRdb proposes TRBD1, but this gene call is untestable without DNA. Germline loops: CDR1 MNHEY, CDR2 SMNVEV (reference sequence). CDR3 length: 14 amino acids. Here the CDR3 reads CASSDGTGFSTQYF.

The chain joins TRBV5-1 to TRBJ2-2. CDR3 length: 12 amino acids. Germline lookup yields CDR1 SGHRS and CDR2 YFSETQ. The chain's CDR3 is CASSLPGGELFF.

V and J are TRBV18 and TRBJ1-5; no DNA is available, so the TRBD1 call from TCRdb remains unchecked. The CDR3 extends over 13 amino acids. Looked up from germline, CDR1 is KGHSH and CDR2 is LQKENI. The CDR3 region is CASSPPTLEPQHF. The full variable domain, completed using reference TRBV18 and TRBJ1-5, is NAGVMQNPRHLVRRRGQEARLRCSPMKGHSHVYWYRQLPEEGLKFMVYLQKENIIDESGMPKERFSAEFPKEGPSILRIQQVVRGDSAAYFCASSPPTLEPQHFGDGTRLSIL.

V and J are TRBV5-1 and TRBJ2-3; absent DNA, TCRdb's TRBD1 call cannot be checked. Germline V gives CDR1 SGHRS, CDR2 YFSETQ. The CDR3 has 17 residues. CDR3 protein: CASSPRDSNISTDTQYF.

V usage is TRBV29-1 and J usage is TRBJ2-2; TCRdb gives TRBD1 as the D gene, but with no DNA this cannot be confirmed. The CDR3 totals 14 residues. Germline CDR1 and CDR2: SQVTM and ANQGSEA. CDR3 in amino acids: CSGLQGFNTGELFF.

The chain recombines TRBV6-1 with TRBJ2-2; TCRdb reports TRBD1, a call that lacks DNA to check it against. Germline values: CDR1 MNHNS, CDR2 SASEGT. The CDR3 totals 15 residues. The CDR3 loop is CASSRDRGDTGELFF.

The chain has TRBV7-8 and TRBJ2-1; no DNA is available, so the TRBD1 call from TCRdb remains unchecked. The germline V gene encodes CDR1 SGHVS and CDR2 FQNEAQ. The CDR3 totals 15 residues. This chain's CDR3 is CASSLHLRGYNEQFF. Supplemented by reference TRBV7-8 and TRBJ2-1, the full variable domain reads GAGVSQSPRYKVAKRGQDVALRCDPISGHVSLFWYQQALGQGPEFLTYFQNEAQLDKSGLPSDRFFAERPEGSVSTLKIQRTQQEDSAVYLCASSLHLRGYNEQFFGPGTRLTVL.

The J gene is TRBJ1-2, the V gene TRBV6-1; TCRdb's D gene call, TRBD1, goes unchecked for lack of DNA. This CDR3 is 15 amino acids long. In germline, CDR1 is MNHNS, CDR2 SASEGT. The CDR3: CASSDSGTVNYGYTF.

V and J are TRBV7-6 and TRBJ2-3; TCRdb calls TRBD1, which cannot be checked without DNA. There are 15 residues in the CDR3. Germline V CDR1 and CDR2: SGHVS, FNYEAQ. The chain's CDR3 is CASSFSSGDTDTQYF.

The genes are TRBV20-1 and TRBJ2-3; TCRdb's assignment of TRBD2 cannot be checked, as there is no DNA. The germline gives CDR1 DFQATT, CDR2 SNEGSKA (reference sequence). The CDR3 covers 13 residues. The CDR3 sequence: CSERRGGTDTQYF.

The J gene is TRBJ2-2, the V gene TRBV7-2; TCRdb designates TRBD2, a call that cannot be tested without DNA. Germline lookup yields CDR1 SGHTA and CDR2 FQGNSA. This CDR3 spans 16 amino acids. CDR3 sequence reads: CASSQNGGAGTGELFF.